These 3 T cell receptor beta chains originate from one sample sequenced in a study of CD8 T cells in ankylosing spondylitis. Study results and limitations: Characteristic, it appeared, of ankylosing spondylitis blood was a TCR beta motif of roughly 8 highly homologous variants.

The antigens for these receptors are not known. A single record per CDR3 protein comes from TCRdb applying MiXCR to the 5' RACE reads. Here the sample spans some 840,000 distinct CDR3 sequences, about 10% being singletons. Sequences were obtained from blood, either unsorted or a sorted T cell fraction (not recorded which). These receptors originate from a male donor with ankylosing spondylitis.

The rearrangement links TRBV28 to TRBJ1-6, with a possible D match to TRBD1 (5 bases). Germline CDR1 is MDHEN and CDR2 is SYDVKM. This CDR3 has 15 residues. The V end was cut by 4 bases, the J end by 6 bases, with 13 bases between. CDR3 DNA: TGTGCCAGCAGTTCCATGACAGCGAGTAATTCACCCCTCCACTTT. Translated, it gives CASSSMTASNSPLHF.

There are a few counts of this clonotype. The chain carries TRBV20-1 and TRBJ1-4, with unresolved D. CDR1 is DFQATT, CDR2 SNEGSKA, per germline (reference sequence). CDR3 length: 13 amino acids. V was pared by 3 bases and J by 4 bases, with 9 bases between. In DNA form, the CDR3 reads TGCAGTGCTAGTCGGGGTAATAATGAAAAACTGTTTTTT. Amino acid sequence: CSASRGNNEKLFF.

Ten or more counts support this clonotype. The chain joins TRBV7-2 to TRBJ1-6; D gene unclear. The V and J ends lost 5 bases and 7 bases respectively, with 9 bases between them. The germline gives CDR1 SGHTA, CDR2 FQGNSA. The CDR3 contains 13 residues. CDR3 sequence: CASSAADNSPLHF. CDR3 nucleotides: TGTGCCAGCAGCGCCGCCGACAATTCACCCCTCCACTTT.